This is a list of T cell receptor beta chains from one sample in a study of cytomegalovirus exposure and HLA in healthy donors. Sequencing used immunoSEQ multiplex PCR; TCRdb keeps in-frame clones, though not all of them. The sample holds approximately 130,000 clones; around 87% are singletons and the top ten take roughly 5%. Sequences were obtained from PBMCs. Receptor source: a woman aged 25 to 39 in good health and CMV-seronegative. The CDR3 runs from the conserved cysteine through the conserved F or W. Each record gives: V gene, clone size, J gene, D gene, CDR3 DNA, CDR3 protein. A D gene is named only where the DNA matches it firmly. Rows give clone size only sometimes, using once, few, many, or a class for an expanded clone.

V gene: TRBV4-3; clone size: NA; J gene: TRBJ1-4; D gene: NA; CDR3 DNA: TGCGCCAGCAGCCAAGCTTGGAGGCCTGCAACTAATGAAAAACTGTTTTTT; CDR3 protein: CASSQAWRPATNEKLFF
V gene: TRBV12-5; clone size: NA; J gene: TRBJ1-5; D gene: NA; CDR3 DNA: TGTGCTAGTGGGCGCGGGACGGCGTACAATCAGCCCCAGCATTTT; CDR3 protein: CASGRGTAYNQPQHF
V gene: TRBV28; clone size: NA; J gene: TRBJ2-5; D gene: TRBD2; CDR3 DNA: TGTGCCAGCAGTTTAGTGGGGGGGGGAGACCGACAAGAGACCCAGTACTTC; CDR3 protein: CASSLVGGGDRQETQYF
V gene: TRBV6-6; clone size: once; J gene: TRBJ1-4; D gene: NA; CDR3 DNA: TGTGCCAGCAGATCCTTTGGACAGTTTAATGAAAAACTGTTTTTT; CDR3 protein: CASRSFGQFNEKLFF
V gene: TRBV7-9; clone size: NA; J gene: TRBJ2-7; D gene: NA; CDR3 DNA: TGTGCCAGCAGCTCACAAATGACCTACGAGCAGTACTTC; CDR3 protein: CASSSQMTYEQYF
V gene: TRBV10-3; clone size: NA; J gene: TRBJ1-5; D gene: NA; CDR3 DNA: TGTGCCATCAGTGACGAGGGAGGTCAGCCCCAGCATTTT; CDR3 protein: CAISDEGGQPQHF
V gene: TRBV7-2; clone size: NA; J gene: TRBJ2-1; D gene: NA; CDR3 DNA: TGTGCCTCACAGGCAGTCGGGTACAATGAGCAGTTCTTC; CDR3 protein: CASQAVGYNEQFF
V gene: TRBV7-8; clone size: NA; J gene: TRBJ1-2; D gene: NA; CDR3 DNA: TGTGCCAGCAGCTCGTCGAGGAACTATGGCTACACCTTC; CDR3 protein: CASSSSRNYGYTF
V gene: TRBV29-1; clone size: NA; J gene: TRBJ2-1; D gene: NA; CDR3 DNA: TGCAGCGTTGAAGGCCCCCCCGGCGGGGTGGATGAGCAGTTCTTC; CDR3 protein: CSVEGPPGGVDEQFF
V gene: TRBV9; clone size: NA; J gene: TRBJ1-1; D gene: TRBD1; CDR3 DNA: TGTGCCAGCAGCCAAGACAGGGGTGAAGCTTTCTTT; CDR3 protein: CASSQDRGEAFF
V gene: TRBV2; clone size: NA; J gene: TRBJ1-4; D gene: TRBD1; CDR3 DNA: TGTGCCAGCAGTTCCGGGACAGAGAATGAAAAACTGTTTTTT; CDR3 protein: CASSSGTENEKLFF